This T cell receptor (beta chain) was recorded in a study of glioma-infiltrating T cells after dendritic cell vaccination. The wider study: Patients had newly diagnosed or recurrent glioblastoma and received dendritic cell vaccines.

A few counts support this clone. Antigen unknown. Time point given: after dendritic cell vaccination, including at tumor progression/relapse. The data were produced by immunoSEQ multiplex PCR, yet TCRdb's version contains in-frame clones alone and is incomplete. The sample records over 80,000 clones, roughly four fifths being singletons. Trimming took off 3 bases at V and 0 bases at J, with 16 bases between the two ends. The CDR3 consists of 17 residues. The germline gives CDR1 SGDLS, CDR2 YYNGEE. Study-wide points: Higher pretreatment TIL content predicted longer progression-free time and survival.

The material sequenced was blood, taken after dendritic cell vaccination. This chain connects TRBV9 to TRBJ2-1, with D possibly being TRBD2 (5 bases). This receptor was taken from a human donor with glioblastoma. CDR3 residues: CASSEGSKRISYNEQFF. CDR3 nucleotide sequence: TGTGCCAGCAGCGAGGGTAGTAAGCGGATCTCCTACAATGAGCAGTTCTTC.